The 22 T cell receptor beta chains below come from one sample, sequenced in a study of T cells in localized non-small cell lung cancer. Libraries were prepared by immunoSEQ multiplex PCR; TCRdb keeps only in-frame clonotypes and omits some of them. The sample lists over 30,000 clones, about 90% occurring once. The material sequenced was peripheral blood mononuclear cells, taken before any cancer treatment. The receptors were gathered from a man aged 40-75 years with stage III lung adenocarcinoma.

This sequence joins TRBV7-9 and TRBJ2-1, with D unclear. The CDR3 length is 17 residues. Trimming took 2 bases from V and 5 from J, leaving 19 bases between them. CDR1 and CDR2 from the germline V gene are SEHNR and FQNEAQ (reference sequence). CDR3 region: CASSLQADTWLDNEQFF. CDR3 DNA: TGTGCCAGCAGCTTACAAGCCGACACCTGGCTGGACAATGAGCAGTTCTTC.

There are a few counts of this clone. CDR3 amino acids: CASSPEQGWGTTEAFF. The DNA of the CDR3 is TGTGCCAGCAGCCCAGAACAGGGATGGGGGACCACTGAAGCTTTCTTT. The gene calls are TRBV5-4 and TRBJ1-1, with a tentative D call TRBD1 (6 bases). CDR1 is SGHNT, CDR2 YYREEE, per germline (reference sequence). V lost 4 bases to trimming and J lost 4 bases, with 20 bases between them. The CDR3 runs to 16 residues.

The genes are TRBV14 and TRBJ2-5, with D tentatively TRBD1 (6 bases). This CDR3 has 17 residues. Trimming shortened V by 4 bases and J by 8 bases, and 26 bases separated the two germline ends. Germline assignment: CDR1 SGHDN and CDR2 FVKESK. CDR3 in DNA: TGTGCCAGCAGCCGACACTCCGGGACAACAGTCGAGGGAACCCAGTACTTC. Translation gives CASSRHSGTTVEGTQYF. Full variable domain (outside the CDR3, taken from reference TRBV14 and TRBJ2-5): EAGVTQFPSHSVIEKGQTVTLRCDPISGHDNLYWYRRVMGKEIKFLLHFVKESKQDESGMPNNRFLAERTGGTYSTLKVQPAELEDSGVYFCASSRHSGTTVEGTQYFGPGTRLLVL.

A note on this clone: Other DNA sequences in the same sample also yield this CDR3. This chain joins TRBV18 and TRBJ2-6; D not resolved. The germline V and J ends were trimmed by 3 bases and 0 bases, with 3 bases remaining between them. Germline V gene lookup returns CDR1 KGHSH and CDR2 LQKENI. This CDR3 has 14 residues. The CDR3 region has the DNA TGTGCCAGCTCACCCCCCTCTGGGGCCAACGTCCTGACTTTC. This encodes CASSPPSGANVLTF.

The DNA for the CDR3 is TGTGCCAGCAGTGAAAGACGACAGGGGGGGTGGAAGTTCTTC. This codes for CASSERRQGGWKFF. J is TRBJ2-1 and V is TRBV6-1; the match to TRBD1 covers 9 bases. V trimming: 2 bases; J trimming: 14 bases; junction bases outside the gene matches: 10. The V gene's germline CDR1 is MNHNS and CDR2 SASEGT. There are 14 residues in the CDR3.

The V call is TRBV7-3, the J call TRBJ2-5, with D possibly matching TRBD2 (6 bases). Per germline, CDR1 SGHTA and CDR2 FQGTGA. Trimming shortened V by 1 base and J by 1 base, and 10 bases separated the two germline ends. This CDR3 region has 15 residues. The CDR3 DNA reads as TGTGCCAGCAGCTTAAACCGGGACTCCCAAGAGACCCAGTACTTC. Translated: CASSLNRDSQETQYF.

The chain joins TRBV7-6 to TRBJ2-7; 10 bases match TRBD1. The trim removed 0 bases at V and 3 bases at J, leaving 2 bases unmatched. Germline CDR1 SGHVS, CDR2 FNYEAQ. The CDR3 runs 15 residues. CDR3 region: CASSLAGQGVYEQYF. CDR3 sequence (DNA): TGTGCCAGCAGCTTAGCTGGACAGGGGGTCTACGAGCAGTACTTC. The full variable domain, in which reference TRBV7-6 and TRBJ2-7 provide the parts outside the CDR3, is GAGVSQSPRYKVTKRGQDVALRCDPISGHVSLYWYRQALGQGPEFLTYFNYEAQQDKSGLPNDRFSAERPEGSISTLTIQRTEQRDSAMYRCASSLAGQGVYEQYFGPGTRLTVT.

V is TRBV5-1 and J is TRBJ1-2, with 11 bases identical to TRBD1. The J segment lost 0 bases and the V segment lost 4 bases, leaving 5 bases of the junction unmatched. CDR1 SGHRS and CDR2 YFSETQ come from the germline V gene. CDR3 length equals 16 residues. The CDR3 sequence: CASSPGQGGANYGYTF. The DNA for the CDR3 is TGCGCCAGCAGCCCGGGACAGGGGGGAGCTAACTATGGCTACACCTTC.

The genes are TRBV6-5 and TRBJ2-3, with 12 bases matching TRBD2. The J segment lost 4 bases and the V segment lost 2 bases, leaving 4 bases of the junction unmatched. CDR3 length: 16 residues. CDR1 is MNHEY, CDR2 SVGAGI, per germline. CDR3 coding DNA: TGTGCCAGCAGTTACGGGCTAGCGGGGGGGCCAGATACGCAGTATTTT. It yields the protein CASSYGLAGGPDTQYF.

J is TRBJ1-2 and V is TRBV6-5, with D perhaps TRBD1 (6 bases). V was shortened by 7 bases and J by 8 bases, with 14 bases between the two germline ends. The germline gives CDR1 MNHEY, CDR2 SVGAGI. The CDR3 runs 12 residues. In DNA form, the CDR3 reads TGTGCCAGCAAGACCGGGACACGAGGCTACACCTTC. It encodes CASKTGTRGYTF.

In this sample, this clone turned up once. The chain couples TRBV5-6 to TRBJ2-3; D ambiguous. This CDR3 spans 12 amino acids. CDR1 SGHDT and CDR2 YYEEEE come from the germline V gene. V was trimmed by 1 base and J by 14 bases, leaving 14 bases between them. CDR3 region: CASSLLAGSRYF. DNA for the CDR3: TGTGCCAGCAGCTTGCTCGCAGGTTCTCGGTATTTT.

V gene TRBV7-3 combines with J gene TRBJ2-3; 10 nucleotides match TRBD2. The V gene's germline CDR1 is SGHTA and CDR2 FQGTGA. CDR3 size: 16 residues. V gave up 5 bases and J gave up 2 bases; unmatched junction bases: 7. This CDR3 reads CASSLSGGASTDTQYF. The CDR3 DNA reads as TGTGCCAGCAGCCTCAGCGGGGGGGCGTCCACAGATACGCAGTATTTT.

This chain joins TRBV9 and TRBJ2-3, with 9 bases fitting TRBD1. Germline loops: CDR1 SGDLS, CDR2 YYNGEE. There are 16 residues in the CDR3. J lost 1 base, V lost 4 bases, and 7 bases had no gene match. The CDR3 DNA is TGTGCCAGCAGCCCGGGGACAGGGTTGCGCACAGATACGCAGTATTTT. Translated, it gives CASSPGTGLRTDTQYF. Full variable domain (remainder filled in from reference TRBV9 and TRBJ2-3): DSGVTQTPKHLITATGQRVTLRCSPRSGDLSVYWYQQSLDQGLQFLIQYYNGEERAKGNILERFSAQQFPDLHSELNLSSLELGDSALYFCASSPGTGLRTDTQYFGPGTRLTVL.

The chain has TRBV11-3 and TRBJ2-1; D perhaps matches TRBD2 (5 bases). Trimming cost V 1 base and J 5 bases, with 9 bases left between them. Germline V gene data show CDR1 as SGHNT and CDR2 as YENEEA. CDR3 length: 14 residues. The CDR3 coding sequence is TGTGCCAGCAGCTTAGGCCTAGCCAACAATGAGCAGTTCTTC. Translation gives CASSLGLANNEQFF.

This clone was seen a single time. CDR3 protein: CASSDGQGAFYEQYF. CDR3 nucleotide sequence: TGTGCCAGCAGTGACGGACAGGGGGCCTTCTACGAGCAGTACTTC. This rearrangement joins TRBV6-1 to TRBJ2-7; 11 bases fit TRBD1. Germline values: CDR1 MNHNS, CDR2 SASEGT. The CDR3 sequence is 15 residues long. Germline trimming cut 3 bases from V and 3 bases from J; bases unmatched to any gene: 4.

The V call is TRBV5-1, the J call TRBJ2-7; TRBD2 matches at 7 bases. V lost 1 base, J lost 0 bases, and 1 base stayed unmatched. The CDR3 consists of 14 residues. Germline V lookup: CDR1 SGHRS, CDR2 YFSETQ. In nucleotides, the CDR3 is TGCGCCAGCAGCTTGAGCGGGGTCTCCTACGAGCAGTACTTC. Its translation: CASSLSGVSYEQYF.

This CDR3 is CASSNTGGDNQPQHF. The CDR3 bases are TGTGCCAGCAGCAACACAGGGGGCGACAATCAGCCCCAGCATTTT. The V call is TRBV6-5, the J call TRBJ1-5; 9 bases agree with TRBD1. Germline CDR1 reads MNHEY; CDR2 reads SVGAGI. V lost 6 bases to trimming and J lost 3 bases; unmatched junction nucleotides: 6. The CDR3 is 15 residues long.

The chain couples TRBV6-4 to TRBJ2-1, with D tentatively TRBD2 (6 bases). This CDR3 contains 14 residues. V was shortened by 0 bases and J by 7 bases, with 10 bases between the two germline ends. CDR1 is MRHNA, CDR2 SNTAGT, per germline. The CDR3 region is CASSDSTAGNEQFF. DNA of the CDR3: TGTGCCAGCAGTGACTCGACAGCGGGTAATGAGCAGTTCTTC.

This clone was observed a single time. The chain uses TRBV19 and TRBJ2-7; D is possibly TRBD2 (5 bases). The CDR3 covers 12 residues. V was cut by 4 bases and J by 7 bases, with 11 bases left in between. Germline V gene lookup returns CDR1 LNHDA and CDR2 SQIVND (reference sequence). CDR3 amino acids: CASSNPSGEQYF. The CDR3 DNA reads as TGTGCCAGTAGTAACCCGTCGGGGGAGCAGTACTTC.

The chain has TRBV11-2 and TRBJ2-3, with 9 bases identical to TRBD2. J lost 5 bases, V lost 1 base, and 7 bases had no gene match. The length of the CDR3 is 16 residues. Germline CDR1 SGHAT, CDR2 FQNNGV. CDR3 DNA: TGTGCCAGCAGCTTAGGCACAGCGGGGGGAGTAGATACGCAGTATTTT. As protein: CASSLGTAGGVDTQYF. The full variable domain, completed using reference TRBV11-2 and TRBJ2-3, is EAGVAQSPRYKIIEKRQSVAFWCNPISGHATLYWYQQILGQGPKLLIQFQNNGVVDDSQLPKDRFSAERLKGVDSTLKIQPAKLEDSAVYLCASSLGTAGGVDTQYFGPGTRLTVL.

The J gene is TRBJ2-2, the V gene TRBV4-3, with 8 positions matching TRBD1. Germline trimming cut 5 bases from V and 1 base from J; bases unmatched to any gene: 3. CDR1 and CDR2 from the germline V gene are LGHNA and YSLEER. This CDR3 comprises 15 residues. For the CDR3, the DNA is TGCGCCAGCAGCAAAGGGACAGGGAACACCGGGGAGCTGTTTTTT. It is translated as CASSKGTGNTGELFF.

The chain uses TRBV18 and TRBJ2-5; D perhaps matches TRBD2 (6 bases). Germline-derived CDR1 and CDR2 are KGHSH and LQKENI. The CDR3 contains 14 residues. The V end lost 8 bases, the J end lost 4 bases, and 17 bases lay between the germline ends. The DNA of the CDR3 is TGTGCCAGCCGCGGGACGGGGTCCGGAGAGACCCAGTACTTC. This gives the protein CASRGTGSGETQYF.